The clone carrying this T cell receptor beta chain appeared a few times. Its antigen is unidentified. PBMCs, the starting material, were the source of sorted CD4+ and CD8+ T cells. This sample was included in a study of CD8+ T cells in alopecia areata. On the study more broadly: Treated individuals took tofacitinib by mouth, 5 to 10 mg twice daily. Study observations and caveats: Resident alphabeta T cells of normal skin are also sequenced in scalp samples.

RNA extraction was followed by reverse transcription into cDNA, which acted as the sequencing template. The protocol was immunoSEQ multiplex PCR, while the TCRdb copy is restricted to in-frame clones and leaves out a portion. This sample has 120,000 or so clones, with 35% to 45% found just once. The specimen sequenced was CD4+ T cells sorted from blood. This TCR came from a human donor with alopecia areata.

For the CDR3, the DNA is TGTGCCAGTAGTACGCGGGCGGGCACCGGGGAGCTGTTTTTT. This sequence encodes CASSTRAGTGELFF. This chain uses TRBV19 with TRBJ2-2; a weak D match, TRBD2 (5 bases). CDR1 is LNHDA and CDR2 is SQIVND in the germline V gene (reference sequence). The CDR3 covers 14 residues. V dropped 4 bases and J dropped 4 bases, with 10 bases sitting between them. Based on the CDR3 plus reference TRBV19 and TRBJ2-2, the full variable domain is DGGITQSPKYLFRKEGQNVTLSCEQNLNHDAMYWYRQDPGQGLRLIYYSQIVNDFQKGDIAEGYSVSREKKESFPLTVTSAQKNPTAFYLCASSTRAGTGELFFGEGSRLTVL.